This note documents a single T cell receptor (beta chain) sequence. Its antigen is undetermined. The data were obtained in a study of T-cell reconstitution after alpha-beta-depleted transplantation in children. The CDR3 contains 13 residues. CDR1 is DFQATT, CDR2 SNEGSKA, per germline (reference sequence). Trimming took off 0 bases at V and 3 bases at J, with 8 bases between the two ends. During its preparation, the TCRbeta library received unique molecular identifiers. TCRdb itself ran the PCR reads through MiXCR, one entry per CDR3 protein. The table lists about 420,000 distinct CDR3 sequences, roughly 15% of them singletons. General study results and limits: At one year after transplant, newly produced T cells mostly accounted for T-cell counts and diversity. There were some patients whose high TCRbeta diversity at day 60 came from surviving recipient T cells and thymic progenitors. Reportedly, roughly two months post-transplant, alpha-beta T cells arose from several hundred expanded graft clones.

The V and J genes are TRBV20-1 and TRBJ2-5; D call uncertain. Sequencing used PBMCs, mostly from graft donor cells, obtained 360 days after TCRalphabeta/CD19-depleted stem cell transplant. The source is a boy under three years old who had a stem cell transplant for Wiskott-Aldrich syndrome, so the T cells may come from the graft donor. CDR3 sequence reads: CSARDPIKETQYF. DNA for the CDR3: TGCAGTGCTAGAGATCCGATAAAAGAGACCCAGTACTTC.